This is a list of T cell receptor beta chains from one sample in a study of regulatory T cells in long-lasting Graves disease. TCRdb itself ran the multiplex PCR reads through MiXCR, one entry per CDR3 protein. The sample consists of roughly 450,000 distinct CDR3 sequences, roughly 22% of them appearing once. Sequences were derived from peripheral blood mononuclear cells (PBMCs), sampled when the disease was refractory, from a patient treated with antithyroid drugs. Every receptor here comes from a female donor with Graves disease. CDR3s include the opening cysteine and the closing phenylalanine or tryptophan. The order of the fields is V gene, J gene, clone size, D gene, CDR3 protein, CDR3 DNA. D genes are given only for firm matches. Clone sizes are given selectively: once, few, many, or a class where the clone is expanded.

TRBV6-5	TRBJ2-7	many	-	CASSSMGGTHTSYEQYF	TGTGCCAGCAGTTCAATGGGGGGGACACACACCTCCTACGAGCAGTACTTC
TRBV3-1	TRBJ1-5	-	-	CASSQEAGIGPQHF	TGTGCCAGCAGCCAAGAGGCAGGCATCGGACCCCAGCATTTT
TRBV28	TRBJ2-5	many	-	CASIPIGHSQETQYF	TGTGCCAGCATCCCGATAGGACATAGCCAAGAGACCCAGTACTTC
TRBV29-1	TRBJ2-1	-	TRBD2	CSVHGTSVFSEQFF	TGCAGCGTACACGGGACTAGCGTCTTCAGTGAGCAGTTCTTC
TRBV12-3/TRBV12-4	TRBJ2-2	few	TRBD2	CASRDQGGAGELFF	TGTGCCAGCAGAGACCAGGGAGGGGCCGGGGAGCTGTTTTTT
TRBV2	TRBJ1-6	many	-	CASSEAIGEGSPLHF	TGTGCCAGCAGTGAAGCGATCGGGGAAGGGTCACCCCTCCACTTT
TRBV28	TRBJ1-2	-	-	CASETGPYGYTF	TGTGCCAGTGAAACAGGGCCCTATGGCTACACCTTC
TRBV7-2	TRBJ2-1	-	TRBD1	CASSLLGQGTSHNEQFF	TGTGCCAGCAGCTTATTGGGACAGGGGACCAGCCACAATGAGCAGTTCTTC
TRBV11-3	TRBJ1-1	-	-	CACVLRGDTEAFF	TGTGCCTGCGTGCTGCGGGGAGACACTGAAGCTTTCTTT
TRBV28	TRBJ2-7	many	TRBD2	CASNIRLWAGDSSYEQYF	TGTGCCAGCAACATACGGTTATGGGCGGGAGATAGCTCCTACGAGCAGTACTTC
TRBV29-1	TRBJ1-1	few	TRBD1	CSVSGQGYTEAFF	TGCAGCGTGTCGGGACAGGGATACACTGAAGCTTTCTTT
TRBV9	TRBJ1-4	many	TRBD1	CASSPGTGEKLFF	TGTGCCAGCAGCCCCGGGACAGGAGAAAAACTGTTTTTT
TRBV5-1	TRBJ1-2	-	TRBD1	CASSFQGQGPYGYTF	TGCGCCAGCAGCTTCCAAGGACAGGGTCCCTATGGCTACACCTTC
TRBV14	TRBJ2-7	-	TRBD1	CASSQPDRGSYEQYF	TGTGCCAGCAGCCAACCGGACAGGGGATCATACGAGCAGTACTTC
TRBV27	TRBJ2-5	many	-	CASSPSGRQETQYF	TGTGCCAGCAGCCCCTCTGGGAGGCAAGAGACCCAGTACTTC
TRBV19	TRBJ2-5	few	TRBD2	CATSISGGQETQYF	TGTGCCACCTCCATTTCGGGGGGGCAAGAGACCCAGTACTTC
TRBV28	TRBJ1-2	many	TRBD1	CATNPRDRTNYGYTF	TGTGCCACCAACCCCCGGGACAGGACTAACTATGGCTACACCTTC
TRBV29-1	TRBJ1-2	-	TRBD1	CSVDVGTGPNYGYTF	TGCAGCGTTGATGTCGGGACAGGGCCTAACTATGGCTACACCTTC
TRBV27	TRBJ1-5	many	-	CASSLGGRRGQPQHF	TGTGCCAGCAGTTTGGGGGGGCGGAGGGGTCAGCCCCAGCATTTT
TRBV27	TRBJ2-5	many	TRBD1	CASSEGTEETQYF	TGTGCCAGCTCAGAAGGGACAGAAGAGACCCAGTACTTC
TRBV10-3	TRBJ1-1	many	-	CAISESVNTEAFF	TGTGCCATCAGTGAAAGTGTGAACACTGAAGCTTTCTTT
TRBV11-2	TRBJ2-2	many	TRBD2	CASSLVAGGGELFF	TGTGCCAGCAGCTTAGTAGCGGGGGGCGGGGAGCTGTTTTTT
TRBV5-1	TRBJ2-2	-	-	CASTLTGANTGELFF	TGCGCCAGCACCCTAACGGGCGCGAACACCGGGGAGCTGTTTTTT
TRBV7-2	TRBJ1-1	many	-	CASSLITNTEAFF	TGTGCCAGCAGCTTGATTACGAACACTGAAGCTTTCTTT
TRBV10-3	TRBJ1-1	few	TRBD1	CAISAGQTNTEAFF	TGTGCCATCAGTGCGGGACAGACGAACACTGAAGCTTTCTTT
TRBV3-1	TRBJ2-7	-	-	CASSQQGSTEQYF	TGTGCCAGCAGCCAACAGGGGTCCACCGAGCAGTACTTC
TRBV5-1	TRBJ1-1	many	-	CASSKGTPNTEAFF	TGCGCCAGCAGCAAAGGGACACCCAACACTGAAGCTTTCTTT
TRBV7-2	TRBJ2-5	many	-	CASSPSRRESFPKYQETQYF	TGTGCCAGCAGCCCTTCCCGGCGGGAATCATTCCCAAAGTACCAAGAGACCCAGTACTTC
TRBV6-5	TRBJ2-7	few	TRBD1	CASSYEGASYEQYF	TGTGCCAGCAGTTACGAGGGGGCTAGCTACGAGCAGTACTTC
TRBV6-1	TRBJ2-5	few	TRBD1	CASSPTGSETQYF	TGTGCCAGCAGCCCGACAGGGTCTGAGACCCAGTACTTC
TRBV3-1	TRBJ1-4	few	-	CASSQLGGTNEKLFF	TGTGCCAGCAGCCAACTAGGGGGGACTAATGAAAAACTGTTTTTT
TRBV12-3/TRBV12-4	TRBJ1-1	many	-	CASSPRGGRGGGTEAFF	TGTGCCAGCAGTCCTAGGGGGGGGCGAGGTGGCGGCACTGAAGCTTTCTTT
TRBV7-2	TRBJ1-3	few	-	CASSLVAGSGNTIYF	TGTGCCAGCAGCTTAGTCGCAGGGAGTGGAAACACCATATATTTT
TRBV19	TRBJ1-6	few	-	CASSRGNLRTGSPLHF	TGTGCCAGTAGCCGAGGGAACCTTCGAACAGGTTCACCCCTCCACTTT
TRBV27	TRBJ2-3	-	-	CASKAPDTQYF	TGTGCCAGCAAAGCCCCTGATACGCAGTATTTT
TRBV3-1	TRBJ2-5	few	-	CASSQVGGFRETQYF	TGTGCCAGCAGCCAAGTTGGCGGGTTTCGGGAGACCCAGTACTTC
TRBV5-1	TRBJ1-6	many	TRBD1	CASSWTGRTGETPLHF	TGCGCCAGCAGCTGGACCGGAAGGACAGGAGAAACACCCCTCCACTTT
TRBV20-1	TRBJ2-2	-	TRBD1	CSARSGGAAGELFF	TGCAGTGCTAGATCAGGGGGCGCGGCGGGGGAGCTGTTTTTT
TRBV4-2	TRBJ2-2	-	-	CASSQDPNTGELFF	TGTGCCAGCAGCCAAGACCCAAACACCGGGGAGCTGTTTTTT
TRBV6-1	TRBJ1-5	-	-	CASSTPLGAPQHF	TGTGCCAGCAGCACCCCCCTAGGAGCGCCCCAGCATTTT
TRBV28	TRBJ1-2	many	-	CASSFPAAKYGYTF	TGTGCCAGCAGTTTTCCCGCCGCGAAGTATGGCTACACCTTC
TRBV29-1	TRBJ1-2	-	-	CSVQGTRGYTF	TGCAGCGTCCAGGGGACGAGGGGCTACACCTTC
TRBV27	TRBJ1-2	many	-	CASSYGGGGYTF	TGTGCCAGCAGTTACGGGGGGGGTGGCTACACCTTC
TRBV7-9	TRBJ2-5	once	-	CASARQETQYF	TGTGCCAGCGCAAGACAAGAGACCCAGTACTTC
TRBV7-9	TRBJ2-5	-	-	CASTATPSREQYF	TGTGCCAGCACCGCTACCCCCTCTAGAGAGCAGTACTTC
TRBV4-1	TRBJ1-5	-	TRBD1	CASSQERLGTGRKPQHF	TGCGCCAGCAGCCAAGAAAGGTTAGGGACAGGGAGGAAGCCCCAGCATTTT
TRBV4-2	TRBJ2-7	-	TRBD1	CASSGTGVNYEQYF	TGTGCCAGCAGCGGGACAGGGGTTAACTACGAGCAGTACTTC
TRBV27	TRBJ1-5	-	TRBD1	CASSLSGTGGNQPQHF	TGTGCCAGCAGTTTATCGGGGACAGGGGGCAATCAGCCCCAGCATTTT
TRBV27	TRBJ2-7	-	TRBD2	CASSPRGGLSYEQYF	TGTGCCAGCAGTCCGCGCGGGGGGCTGTCCTACGAGCAGTACTTC
TRBV10-3	TRBJ1-6	many	-	CAISNAYNSPLHF	TGTGCCATCAGCAACGCCTATAATTCACCCCTCCACTTT
TRBV5-1	TRBJ1-6	many	TRBD1	CASSLDPRDRGSPLHF	TGCGCCAGCAGCTTGGATCCTCGGGACAGGGGTTCACCCCTCCACTTT
TRBV28	TRBJ2-7	-	-	CASSLWTAGQNPYEQYF	TGTGCCAGCAGTTTATGGACGGCGGGACAGAACCCCTACGAGCAGTACTTC
TRBV20-1	TRBJ1-2	-	-	CSAIRDVLGGYTF	TGCAGTGCGATCCGGGACGTCCTGGGGGGCTACACCTTC
TRBV12-3/TRBV12-4	TRBJ1-1	many	TRBD1	CASRGDRHSTRAFF	TGTGCCAGCAGGGGGGACAGGCACTCTACCCGAGCTTTCTTT
TRBV30	TRBJ2-1	-	-	CAWSVVSGPNVNEQFF	TGTGCCTGGAGTGTAGTATCGGGACCGAACGTTAATGAGCAGTTCTTC